Reported below is one T cell receptor (beta chain). These data come from a study of shared clonotypes between healthy human individuals. Study overall: Aged 18 to 49, the donors were two women and a few men.

Repertoires were generated with immunoSEQ multiplex PCR, while TCRdb's copy carries only in-frame clones and drops some. The sample comprises approximately 2.3 million clones, 90% to 95% of which are singletons, and 0.35% to 0.45% rests with the top ten. Per germline, CDR1 SGHTA and CDR2 FQGNSA. V shed 2 bases and J 4 bases; nucleotides not matched to a gene: 8. This CDR3 region has 16 residues. This clonotype originated in a man aged 18 to 29 in good health. Some clones in this sample may be carry-over from other donors' samples. V is TRBV7-2 and J is TRBJ2-1; 7 nucleotides line up with TRBD2. Sequencing used naive CD4+ T cells from PBMCs. As for subset: CD45RA+ positively selected. The CDR3, as DNA: TGTGCCAGCAGCTTACCCCCCGGGAGGCGGTACAATGAGCAGTTCTTC. Its translation: CASSLPPGRRYNEQFF.